The entry that follows covers one T cell receptor (beta chain) sequence. As yet, its antigen is unknown. Other nucleotide sequences from this sample produce the same CDR3. V was shortened by 1 base and J by 4 bases, with 7 bases between the two germline ends. The germline gives CDR1 MGHRA, CDR2 YSYEKL. The CDR3 totals 13 residues. This sample is drawn from a study of shared clonotypes between healthy human individuals. Study-level results: A few donors had around 5% of their naive CD4 clonotypes in common. Across subsets, estimated richness was generally greater for naive than for memory populations. Among non-shared clonotypes, generation probabilities were lower than among those shared by all four donors.

In the sorted-subset replicate PCRs, 150 to 200 ng DNA, 25,000 to 30,000 T cell genomes, was used. Generated by immunoSEQ multiplex PCR, the TCRdb table keeps only in-frame clones and is missing some. Of millions of clones listed, 85% to 95% are singletons. What was sequenced was naive CD4+ T cells sorted from blood. Noted subset: CD45RA+ positively selected. This sequence was found in a man younger than 30 in good health. The chain joins TRBV4-1 to TRBJ1-2; D unclear. The CDR3 DNA is TGCGCCAGCAGCCAAGGAGGATTCTATGGCTACACCTTC. It yields the protein CASSQGGFYGYTF.